The sequence of this T cell receptor (beta chain) was determined in a study of blood T cell repertoires in COVID-19. Germline V gene sequence: CDR1 MDHEN, CDR2 SYDVKM. J gave up 3 bases and V 5 bases, and 2 bases lay outside the gene matches. The CDR3 has 14 amino acids. Sequencing used immunoSEQ multiplex PCR; TCRdb keeps in-frame clones, though not all of them. The sample lists 130,000 or so clones, roughly 88% occurring once. The J gene is TRBJ1-4, the V gene TRBV28, with 8 bases aligning to TRBD1. Sequencing was done on a sample of peripheral blood. This receptor was identified in a man between 65 and 79 years old with active COVID-19. CDR3 sequence: CASSRGQANEKLFF. CDR3 nucleotides: TGTGCCAGCAGTAGGGGACAGGCTAATGAAAAACTGTTTTTT.